This T cell receptor (beta chain) was retrieved from a study of blood T cells in healthy people across ages. Study-wide results and limits: With donor CMV status unknown, expanded clonotype changes were possibly confounded. Older age went with lower TCR beta diversity per million T cells, in a roughly linear way.

J lost 0 bases, V lost 3 bases, and 8 bases had no gene match. The V gene's germline CDR1 is SEHNR and CDR2 FQNEAQ (reference sequence). The CDR3 loop spans 18 amino acids. Primers used in a second PCR of roughly 7 to 12 cycles were a sample-barcoded 5' primer and a J-beta primer mix. TCRdb ran MiXCR on the 5' RACE reads and lists one entry per CDR3 protein. The repertoire holds about 730,000 distinct CDR3 sequences, around 46% seen once, with about 20% in the top ten. This clonotype was found once. What it binds is unknown. Approximately 9 milliliters of peripheral blood were drawn from each donor into EDTA-treated tubes.

The sequenced sample was blood. The rearrangement links TRBV7-9 to TRBJ2-6; 7 nucleotides align to TRBD1. The TCR was taken from an older woman in good health. The CDR3 nucleotides read TGTGCCAGCAGCTTTGTTAGAAGACAGGGCTCTGGGGCCAACGTCCTGACTTTC. This translates into CASSFVRRQGSGANVLTF.